The TCR beta chain under discussion was sequenced for a study of CD8+ T cells in alopecia areata. At the level of the study: At a dose of 5 to 10 mg twice daily, oral tofacitinib was given to treated patients. Patients took tofacitinib for 6 to 18 months, followed by 6 drug-free months. Findings and limits, study-wide: Resident alphabeta T cells of normal skin are also sequenced in scalp samples. Normal scalp showed lower clonality than lesional scalp, especially alopecia totalis/universalis.

Germline CDR1 reads SNHLY; CDR2 reads FYNNEI. Deletions cut 3 bases from V and 3 bases from J, with 6 bases between. This CDR3 is built from 12 residues. This clone was seen a handful of times. Its antigen is unknown. Stated treatment: oral pan-JAK inhibitor, 5-10 mg twice daily. Following RNA extraction, reverse transcription yielded cDNA that acted as the sequencing template. Produced via immunoSEQ multiplex PCR; TCRdb's table is partial and in-frame only. The sample consists of roughly 200,000 clones, roughly two fifths of them appearing once. The TCR originated in a human donor with alopecia areata. The genes are TRBV2 and TRBJ2-7; D gene ambiguous. Source: CD4+ T cells sorted from blood, taken around week 34, from a patient treated with tofacitinib. The CDR3 spells CASSDLIYEQYF. CDR3 nucleotide sequence: TGTGCCAGCAGTGACTTAATCTACGAGCAGTACTTC.